This T cell receptor beta chain was retrieved from a study of memory CD4+ T cells and cytomegalovirus serostatus. Overall study context: This sample comes from healthy Belgian adults, about 10 CMV seropositive, approximately 24 seronegative. Study results and limitations: A US-trained random forest predicted CMV serostatus with median AUC around 0.91. Each of approximately 63 CMV-associated TCRbeta sequences occurred in one to five individuals.

V lost 0 bases to trimming and J lost 8 bases; unmatched junction nucleotides: 8. Germline V gives CDR1 SGHKS, CDR2 YYEKEE (reference sequence). The CDR3 totals 15 residues. Clones were read by immunoSEQ multiplex PCR, and TCRdb kept only the in-frame ones, dropping some. This sample yields 65,000 to 95,000 clones, of which around 80% are seen a single time; less than 0.85% belongs to the top ten. The sort gate was single viable CD3+CD4+CD8-CD45RO+ cells for memory CD4+ T cells. CD4+ T cells were isolated by positive magnetic selection. This clone occurred a few times. Its specificity is not known. The receptor was isolated from an adult in good health and CMV-seronegative. The chain is built from TRBV5-5 and TRBJ1-2, with 9 bases matching TRBD1. Sequenced: memory CD4+ T cells from blood. CDR3 DNA sequence: TGTGCCAGCAGCTTGGCCCCGGGACAGGGCGGCGGCTACACCTTC. This codes for CASSLAPGQGGGYTF.